This T cell receptor (beta chain) is drawn from a study of control samples from healthy donors and cancer patients. Profiling relied on immunoSEQ multiplex PCR, and the TCRdb table lists in-frame clones only, not all of them. Here the sample spans roughly 400,000 clones, over 75% being singletons. The germline gives CDR1 SGDLS, CDR2 YYNGEE. Trimming took 4 bases from V and 10 from J; bases not matched to a gene: 14. This CDR3 is built from 16 residues. V usage is TRBV9 and J usage is TRBJ1-6; 7 bases are a match to TRBD1. The clonotype comes from a middle-aged man with head and neck cancer. The specimen was PBMCs. Written as DNA, the CDR3 is TGTGCCAGCAGCTTCCTCGACCAGGGGGAGGGATCACCCCTCCACTTT. Protein sequence: CASSFLDQGEGSPLHF. Full variable domain (outside the CDR3, taken from reference TRBV9 and TRBJ1-6): DSGVTQTPKHLITATGQRVTLRCSPRSGDLSVYWYQQSLDQGLQFLIQYYNGEERAKGNILERFSAQQFPDLHSELNLSSLELGDSALYFCASSFLDQGEGSPLHFGNGTRLTVT.